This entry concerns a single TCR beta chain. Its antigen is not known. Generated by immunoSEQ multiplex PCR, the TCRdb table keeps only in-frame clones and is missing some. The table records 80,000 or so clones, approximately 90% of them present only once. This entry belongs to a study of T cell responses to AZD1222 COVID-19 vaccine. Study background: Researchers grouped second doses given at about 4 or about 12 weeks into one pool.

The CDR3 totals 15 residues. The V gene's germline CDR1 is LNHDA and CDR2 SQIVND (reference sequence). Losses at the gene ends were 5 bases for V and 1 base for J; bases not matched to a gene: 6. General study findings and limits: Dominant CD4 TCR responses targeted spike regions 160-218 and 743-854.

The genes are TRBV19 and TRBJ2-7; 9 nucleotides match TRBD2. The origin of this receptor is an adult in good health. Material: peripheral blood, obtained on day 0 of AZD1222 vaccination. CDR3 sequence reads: CASSFRTSDSYEQYF. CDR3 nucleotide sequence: TGTGCCAGTAGTTTCCGGACTAGCGATTCCTACGAGCAGTACTTC.